This TCR beta chain came from a study of cytomegalovirus exposure and HLA in healthy donors (dated by TCRdb to 2015 to 2018). Context from the whole study: According to an earlier analysis of 550 to 700 of the donors, about 170 million T cells yielded roughly 110 million unique TCR beta sequences and about 280 Gb of sequence data. To study patterns of TCR occurrence, a later analysis re-analyzed previously published TCR beta repertoires from 666 donors and added high-resolution HLA genotyping. The later analysis used no new phenotypic data to find candidate immune exposures, relying instead on TCR beta sequences and their occurrence across donors. Of the roughly 390 genotyped donors, 81% were placed in the genetic ancestry cluster associated with self-reported Caucasian donors. Besides the first cohort of 666 subjects, a separate validation cohort made up of 120 different subjects was used. Class I and class II HLA loci were covered by the typing at four-digit resolution. Donor age, sex, ethnicity and CMV serostatus were collected together with the repertoire data. An earlier analysis of approximately 640 of the donors applied high-throughput TCR beta sequencing to assess whether each TCR beta V gene segment acted as functional or pseudogenic. An early release covering 550 to 650 HLA-typed donors comprised 250 to 350 gigabases of sequencing data and some 79 million unique TCR sequences. Among several hundred genotyped donors of the cohort, an average of around 220,000 unique TCR beta nucleotide sequences was sequenced per donor, of which approximately 18% were non-productive. A later genetic analysis used genome-wide SNP genotypes for about 60% of the 666 donors, treating that subset as a discovery cohort. The study profiled the T cell repertoires of under 700 subjects by immunosequencing and related them to cytomegalovirus serostatus. The study aimed to test whether cataloging public T cell receptors could reveal signatures of past pathogen exposure. Every discovery cohort repertoire had been produced on one sequencing platform. Typing coverage differed by locus: A, B, C, DRB1 and DQB1 were typed in roughly 629-630 donors, DQA1 in 500 to 550, DPA1 in 606, and DPB1 in approximately 450. High-throughput TCR immunosequencing, statistical association of individual TCRs with disease status, and machine learning were combined to predict cytomegalovirus infection status. Roughly five DR-DQ haplotypes were treated as single units for association and clustering because of strong linkage in the cohort.

A remark on this clone: Its antigen target is currently unknown. No base quality information exists; no much larger clone differs at one position.

CDR1 SGHNT and CDR2 YYREEE were looked up in the germline V gene (reference sequence). V sheds 4 bases and J sheds 1 base, leaving 21 bases between their ends. From its cysteine to its phenylalanine, the CDR3 spans 17 amino acids. The DNA shown is the 51-base CDR3, in frame from base 1. The library was prepared using the immunoSEQ multiplex PCR assay. For the multiplex PCR, a mixture combining 60 forward primers for TCR Vbeta segments and 13 reverse primers for TCR Jbeta segments was used. The CDR3 region of rearranged TCR beta genes was amplified from genomic DNA by a multiplex PCR assay. On the Illumina HiSeq System, the amplified TCR beta libraries were sequenced as 87-base-pair reads. Processing in the source paper ran as follows. In a later analysis, about 80 million unique TCR beta chains were counted across the roughly 610 repertoires, and approximately 11 million of these chains were shared by at least two donors. To remove PCR and sequencing errors, raw reads were error-corrected and collapsed into unique sequences using a nearest-neighbor algorithm that merged closely related sequences. Alignment of CDR3 sequences to IMGT reference sequences was used to assign V, D and J gene segments. For a sequence to be retained, a match of at least six nucleotides was required to both a V gene segment and a J gene segment. Rearrangements were called productive when the CDR3 lacked stop codons and stayed in frame with V and J; all others were non-productive. CDR3 was defined by IMGT convention, running from the second conserved V-encoded cysteine to the conserved J-encoded phenylalanine. Sequences without an unambiguous match to a single V gene segment were excluded from the earlier analysis of almost 600 of the donors. In an earlier analysis of around 600 of the donors, V segments were called functional above 56.7% productive rearrangements and were called segregating when the between-donor standard deviation exceeded 5%. A statistical classification framework was built to diagnose cytomegalovirus status from the catalog of TCR beta chain sequences. V and J gene assignment, in a later analysis, came from comparing TCR nucleotide sequences with IMGT/GENE-DB human TR gene sequences. Using the TCRdist pipeline, a later analysis assigned CDR3 sequences along with most-parsimonious VDJ recombination scenarios. In a later analysis, each TCR beta chain was defined by its CDR3 amino acid sequence together with its V-gene family, and reads without a unique V-gene family were excluded. To address suspected cross-contamination and a sequencing artifact, a later analysis removed around 600 highly shared, low-generation-probability nucleotide sequences. For each public chain, a later analysis derived a clonal expansion index from normalized ranks of inferred template counts within each repertoire. In a later analysis, generation probabilities were computed with a VDJ recombination model fitted to out-of-frame rearrangements, and the resulting probabilities were checked against IGoR. Hypergeometric tests were used in a later analysis to score TCR-TCR, TCR-HLA and TCR-CMV co-occurrence, with a repertoire-size bias correction applied to the TCR pairs. In a later analysis, false discovery rates were estimated by permuting HLA or CMV assignments 20 times. In a later analysis, co-occurring TCRs were grouped with DBSCAN, and TCRdist sequence similarity was added when clustering was performed within HLA-allele-positive subsets. For co-occurrence clustering, repertoires with fewer than 30,000 or more than 120,000 public chains were excluded, along with about five repertoires with anomalous nucleotide sharing. TCRdb retrieved this table from immuneACCESS and kept in-frame rearrangements only. Not all clones are present; in checked studies, unresolved V genes account for under half, and no reason is known for the remainder. V, J and clone size are those of that table, while D and trimming were read from the DNA. The sample has 150,000 to 200,000 clones on record, around 86% of them singletons. 1.5% to 2% of the sample is in the top ten clones.

The cohort was made up of roughly 670 healthy bone marrow donors. All cohort members were sampled while nominally healthy, although unrecorded immune exposures were likely present. The donor tested CMV seronegative and was one of the 352 seronegative cohort members. Every donor gave a peripheral blood sample, and the peripheral blood mononuclear cells from that sample were used for TCR beta sequencing. Genomic DNA was extracted from the blood cell samples with the Qiagen DNeasy Blood Extraction Kit. Broad study findings and their caveats: A total of roughly 160 TCR beta chains were listed by the study as associated with cytomegalovirus. Linkage disequilibrium might explain the correlated functional status among segregating V segments, but an unknown experimental factor could not be excluded. A group of highly shared sequence variants was considered likely to be a technical artifact of the sequencing pipeline. A later analysis found that most CMV-associated TCR beta chains appeared HLA-restricted, with HLA associations seemingly driven largely by CMV exposure. When HLA alleles, especially DR and DQ, strongly co-occurred, TCR associations were difficult to assign to individual alleles. Because HLA typing was missing for some donors at each locus, association tests included only the typed subset. Some IMGT-functional V segments, including TRBV6-2 and TRBV6-3, could not be told apart with the 87-base-pair reads, so those segments were excluded. According to a later genetic analysis, donors in an Asian-associated ancestry cluster had fewer N-insertions in productive TCRs than the roughly 700-donor mean. In a later analysis, several top co-occurrence clusters were reported to appear linked to parvovirus B19, influenza, CMV and Epstein-Barr virus. In both the original and validation cohorts, the classifier was reported to diagnose cytomegalovirus status with high specificity and sensitivity. In vitro tests confirmed that three of the cytomegalovirus-associated TCR beta chains recognize cytomegalovirus antigens. An earlier analysis of 450 to 750 of the donors showed that most TCR beta V segments appeared in productive rearrangements either about 90% or about 30% of the time, which broadly matched IMGT annotations. V-gene and J-gene trimming of TCR beta chains was associated with a missense DCLRE1C variant in a later genetic analysis, and the association was replicated in an independent cohort. A further reported finding was that TCR beta sequences accurately predicted the HLA-A and HLA-B alleles for most subjects in the first cohort. Roughly uniform sequencing depth across donors was assumed in presence/absence analyses, although this assumption may not hold. Because counts were too low, more than 15 rarely observed V segments, including chromosome 9 orphons, were excluded from the earlier analysis of several hundred of the donors. In a later analysis, 16,951 TCR beta sequences were associated with specific HLA alleles at a false discovery rate of 0.05. Across donors, most TCR sequences were observed very rarely, whereas some public TCRs were present in many individuals. In a later analysis, the rate of TCR association differed among HLA loci, with DRB1 alleles having the most associated TCRs and HLA-C alleles having the fewest. The authors suggested that the approach could potentially be extended to other disease states and immunological phenotypes. The cohort was sequenced for TCR beta chains only, and without alpha or paired-chain data the features that could be detected were limited. A later analysis found that HLA-associated TCR beta chains were more clonally expanded and had lower generation probabilities than equally common non-associated chains. For the cohort, immune exposure information was limited to CMV serostatus.

This clonotype originated in a young woman in good health and CMV-seronegative. The sample taken for sequencing was PBMCs. The chain uses TRBV5-4 and TRBJ2-7, with a weak D call of TRBD2 (6 bases match). The CDR3 corresponds to CASSERISGLRSYEQYF. In nucleotide form, the sequence is TGTGCCAGCAGCGAAAGAATCAGCGGGTTGCGTTCCTACGAGCAGTACTTC.